This T cell receptor beta chain comes out of a study of a mutant IDH1 vaccine in newly diagnosed glioma. Across the study: The treated group averaged 40.4 years old and was roughly 62% male, around 38% female.

Germline V gives CDR1 LNHDA, CDR2 SQIVND (reference sequence). This CDR3 spans 15 amino acids. The ends were cut back, 4 bases at V and 4 bases at J, with 15 bases in the middle. The repertoire was sequenced with immunoSEQ multiplex PCR; TCRdb's copy has only in-frame clones and lacks some. This sample has over 30,000 clones, with about three quarters found just once. Noted time point: baseline, week 1 (first vaccination visit). Sample treatment: pre-vaccination baseline after standard-of-care therapy. The chain carries TRBV19 and TRBJ2-3; TRBD2 might be the D (5 bases). This specimen consisted of peripheral blood mononuclear cells (PBMCs), obtained from a glioma patient treated with radiotherapy, temozolomide or both. This clonotype was sampled from a man aged 45 to 65 with glioma. Some clones in this sample may be carry-over from other donors' samples. CDR3 DNA: TGTGCCAGTAGTACTAGCAGGAAGGTTTCAGATACGCAGTATTTT. It yields the protein CASSTSRKVSDTQYF.